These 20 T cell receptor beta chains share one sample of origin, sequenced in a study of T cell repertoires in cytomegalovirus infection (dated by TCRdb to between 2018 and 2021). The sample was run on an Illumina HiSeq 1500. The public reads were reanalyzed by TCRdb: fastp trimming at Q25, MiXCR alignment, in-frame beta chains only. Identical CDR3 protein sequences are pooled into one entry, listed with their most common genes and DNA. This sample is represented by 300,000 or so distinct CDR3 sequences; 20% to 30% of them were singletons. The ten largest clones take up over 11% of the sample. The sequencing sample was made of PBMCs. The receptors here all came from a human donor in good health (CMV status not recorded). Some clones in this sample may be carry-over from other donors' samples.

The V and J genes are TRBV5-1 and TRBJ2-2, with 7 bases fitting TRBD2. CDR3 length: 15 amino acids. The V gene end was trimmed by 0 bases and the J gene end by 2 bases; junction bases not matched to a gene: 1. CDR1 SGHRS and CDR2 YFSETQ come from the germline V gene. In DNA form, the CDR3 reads TGCGCCAGCAGCTTGGCAGCGGGAAACACCGGGGAGCTGTTTTTT. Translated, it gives CASSLAAGNTGELFF.

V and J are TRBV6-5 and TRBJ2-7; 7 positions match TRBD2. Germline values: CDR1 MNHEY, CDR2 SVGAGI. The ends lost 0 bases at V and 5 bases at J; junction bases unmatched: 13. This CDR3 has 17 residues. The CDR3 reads CASSYSRSGNVRDEQYF. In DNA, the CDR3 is TGTGCCAGCAGTTACTCGAGAAGCGGGAACGTTAGGGACGAGCAGTACTTC.

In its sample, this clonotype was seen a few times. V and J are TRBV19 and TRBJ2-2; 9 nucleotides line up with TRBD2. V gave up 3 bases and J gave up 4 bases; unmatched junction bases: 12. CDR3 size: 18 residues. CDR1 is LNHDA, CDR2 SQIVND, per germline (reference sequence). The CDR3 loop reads CASSIQGGSGSGTGELFF. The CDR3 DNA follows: TGTGCCAGTAGTATTCAGGGCGGTAGCGGGAGTGGCACCGGGGAGCTGTTTTTT. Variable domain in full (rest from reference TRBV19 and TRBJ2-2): DGGITQSPKYLFRKEGQNVTLSCEQNLNHDAMYWYRQDPGQGLRLIYYSQIVNDFQKGDIAEGYSVSREKKESFPLTVTSAQKNPTAFYLCASSIQGGSGSGTGELFFGEGSRLTVL.

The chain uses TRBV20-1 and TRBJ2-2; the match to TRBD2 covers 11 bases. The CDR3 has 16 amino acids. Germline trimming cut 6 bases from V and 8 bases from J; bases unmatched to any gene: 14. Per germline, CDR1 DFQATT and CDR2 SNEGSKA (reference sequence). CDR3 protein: CSAEQVAGGQAGELFF. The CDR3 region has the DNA TGCAGTGCCGAGCAGGTAGCGGGAGGGCAGGCGGGGGAGCTGTTTTTT.

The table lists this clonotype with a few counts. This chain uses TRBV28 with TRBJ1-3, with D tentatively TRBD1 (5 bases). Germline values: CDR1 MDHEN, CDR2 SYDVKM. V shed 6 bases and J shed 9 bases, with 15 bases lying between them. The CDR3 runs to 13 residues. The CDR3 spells CASSPADGGTIYF. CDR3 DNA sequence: TGTGCCAGCAGCCCAGCCGACGGGGGCACCATATATTTT.

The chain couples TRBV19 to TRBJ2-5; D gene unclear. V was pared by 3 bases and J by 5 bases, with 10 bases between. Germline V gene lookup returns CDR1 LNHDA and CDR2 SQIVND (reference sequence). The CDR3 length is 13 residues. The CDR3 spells CASSISARETQYF. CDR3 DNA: TGTGCCAGTAGTATTTCTGCCCGTGAGACCCAGTACTTC.

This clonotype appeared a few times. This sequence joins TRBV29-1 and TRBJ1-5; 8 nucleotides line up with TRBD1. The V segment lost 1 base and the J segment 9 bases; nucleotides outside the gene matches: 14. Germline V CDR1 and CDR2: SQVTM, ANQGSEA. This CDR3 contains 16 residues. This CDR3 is CSVEVRQGAISWPQHF. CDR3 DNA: TGCAGCGTTGAAGTCCGCCAGGGGGCTATCTCCTGGCCCCAGCATTTT.

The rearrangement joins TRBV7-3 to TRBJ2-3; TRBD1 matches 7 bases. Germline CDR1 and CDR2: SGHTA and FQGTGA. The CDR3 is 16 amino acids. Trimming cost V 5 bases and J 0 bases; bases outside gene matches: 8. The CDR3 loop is CASSPPATGSTDTQYF. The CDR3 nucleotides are TGTGCCAGCAGCCCGCCAGCGACAGGGAGCACAGATACGCAGTATTTT.

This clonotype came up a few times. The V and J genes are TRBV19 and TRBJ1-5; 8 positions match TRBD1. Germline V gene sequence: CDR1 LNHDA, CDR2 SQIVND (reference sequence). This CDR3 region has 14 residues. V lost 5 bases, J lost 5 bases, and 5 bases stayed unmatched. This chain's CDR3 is CASSGQGGYQPQHF. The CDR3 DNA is TGTGCCAGTAGTGGACAGGGCGGCTATCAGCCCCAGCATTTT.

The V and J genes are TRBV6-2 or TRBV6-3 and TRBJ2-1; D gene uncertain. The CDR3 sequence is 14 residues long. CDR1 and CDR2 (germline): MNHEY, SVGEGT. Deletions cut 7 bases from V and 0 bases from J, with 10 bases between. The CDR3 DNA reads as TGTGCCAGCACCTCCCGGAACTCCTACAATGAGCAGTTCTTC. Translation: CASTSRNSYNEQFF.

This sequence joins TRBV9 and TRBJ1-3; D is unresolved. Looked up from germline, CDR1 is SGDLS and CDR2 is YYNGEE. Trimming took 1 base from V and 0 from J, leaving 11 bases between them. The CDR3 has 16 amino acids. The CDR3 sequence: CASSVSGLVSGNTIYF. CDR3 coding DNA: TGTGCCAGCAGCGTAAGCGGTCTCGTCTCTGGAAACACCATATATTTT. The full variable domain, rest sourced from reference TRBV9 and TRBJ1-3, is DSGVTQTPKHLITATGQRVTLRCSPRSGDLSVYWYQQSLDQGLQFLIQYYNGEERAKGNILERFSAQQFPDLHSELNLSSLELGDSALYFCASSVSGLVSGNTIYFGEGSWLTVV.

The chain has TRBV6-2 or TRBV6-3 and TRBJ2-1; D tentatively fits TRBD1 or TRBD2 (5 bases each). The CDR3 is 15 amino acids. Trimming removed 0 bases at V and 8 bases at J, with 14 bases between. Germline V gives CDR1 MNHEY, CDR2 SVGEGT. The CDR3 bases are TGTGCCAGCAGTTACTCGAGTCCAGGGACGGATGAGCAGTTCTTC. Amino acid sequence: CASSYSSPGTDEQFF.

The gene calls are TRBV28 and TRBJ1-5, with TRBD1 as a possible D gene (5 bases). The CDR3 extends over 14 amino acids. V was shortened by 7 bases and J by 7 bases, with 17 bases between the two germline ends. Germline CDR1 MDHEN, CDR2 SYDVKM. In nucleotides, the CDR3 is TGTGCCAGCATCTTCTCCGGGGGAGGGCAGCCCCAGCATTTT. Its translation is CASIFSGGGQPQHF.

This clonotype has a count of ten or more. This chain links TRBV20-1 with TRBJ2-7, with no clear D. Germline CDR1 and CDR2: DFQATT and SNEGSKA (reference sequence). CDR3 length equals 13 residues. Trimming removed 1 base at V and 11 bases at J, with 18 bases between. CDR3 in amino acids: CSARGGARQREYF. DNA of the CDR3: TGCAGTGCTAGAGGAGGAGCGCGCCAAAGAGAGTACTTC.

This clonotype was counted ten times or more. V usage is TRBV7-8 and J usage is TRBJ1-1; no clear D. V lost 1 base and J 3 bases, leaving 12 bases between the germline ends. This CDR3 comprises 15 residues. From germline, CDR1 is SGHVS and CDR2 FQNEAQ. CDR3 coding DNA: TGTGCCAGCAGCTTAGTTGCAGGAACTGACACTGAAGCTTTCTTT. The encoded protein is CASSLVAGTDTEAFF.

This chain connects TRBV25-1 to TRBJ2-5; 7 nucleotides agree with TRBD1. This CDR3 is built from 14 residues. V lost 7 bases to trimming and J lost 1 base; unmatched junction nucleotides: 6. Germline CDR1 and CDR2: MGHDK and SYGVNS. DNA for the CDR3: TGTGCCAGCACCAAAGGGGGCAGCCAAGAGACCCAGTACTTC. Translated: CASTKGGSQETQYF.

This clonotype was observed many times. The CDR3 region has the DNA TGTGCCAGCAACCCTCAGCGGGGGTCCTACGAGCAGTACTTC. It specifies CASNPQRGSYEQYF. The chain employs TRBV7-2 and TRBJ2-7; 8 bases are a match to TRBD2. CDR3 length: 14 residues. Germline CDR1 SGHTA, CDR2 FQGNSA. V trimming: 7 bases; J trimming: 1 base; junction bases outside the gene matches: 6.

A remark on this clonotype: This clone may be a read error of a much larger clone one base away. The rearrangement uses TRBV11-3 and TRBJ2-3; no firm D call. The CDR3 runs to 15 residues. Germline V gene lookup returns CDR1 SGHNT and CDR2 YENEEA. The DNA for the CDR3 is TGTGCCAGCAGCTTAGATATCCGAGACACAGATACGCAGTTTTTT. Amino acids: CASSLDIRDTDTQFF.

The CDR3 sequence is CASSWGDNSNQPQHF. The CDR3 coding sequence is TGTGCCAGCAGCTGGGGCGATAACAGCAATCAGCCCCAGCATTTT. This sequence joins TRBV7-6 and TRBJ1-5, with a weak D call TRBD1 (5 bases). Germline CDR1 is SGHVS and CDR2 is FNYEAQ. Trimming removed 4 bases at V and 1 base at J, with 11 bases between. The CDR3 has 15 residues.

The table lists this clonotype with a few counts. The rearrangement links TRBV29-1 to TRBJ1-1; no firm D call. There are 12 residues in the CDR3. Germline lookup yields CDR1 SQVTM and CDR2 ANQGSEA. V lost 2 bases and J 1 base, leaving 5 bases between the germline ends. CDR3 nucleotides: TGCAGCGTTGAAATCCCGAACACTGAAGCTTTCTTT. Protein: CSVEIPNTEAFF.